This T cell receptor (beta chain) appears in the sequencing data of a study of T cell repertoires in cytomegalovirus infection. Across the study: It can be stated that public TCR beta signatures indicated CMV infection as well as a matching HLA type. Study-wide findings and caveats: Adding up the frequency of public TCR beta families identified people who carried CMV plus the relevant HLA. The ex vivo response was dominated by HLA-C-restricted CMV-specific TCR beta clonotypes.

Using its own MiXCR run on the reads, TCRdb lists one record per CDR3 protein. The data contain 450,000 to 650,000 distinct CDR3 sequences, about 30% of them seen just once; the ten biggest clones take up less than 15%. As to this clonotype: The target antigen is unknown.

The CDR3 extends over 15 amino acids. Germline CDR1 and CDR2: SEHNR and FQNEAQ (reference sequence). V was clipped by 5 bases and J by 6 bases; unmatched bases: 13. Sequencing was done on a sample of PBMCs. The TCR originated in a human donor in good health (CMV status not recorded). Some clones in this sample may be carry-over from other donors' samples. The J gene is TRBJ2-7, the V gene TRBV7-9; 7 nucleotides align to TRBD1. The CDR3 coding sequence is TGTGCCAGCAGCCGAGGAACAGGGGTTTGGAGCGAGCAGTACGTC. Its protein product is CASSRGTGVWSEQYV.